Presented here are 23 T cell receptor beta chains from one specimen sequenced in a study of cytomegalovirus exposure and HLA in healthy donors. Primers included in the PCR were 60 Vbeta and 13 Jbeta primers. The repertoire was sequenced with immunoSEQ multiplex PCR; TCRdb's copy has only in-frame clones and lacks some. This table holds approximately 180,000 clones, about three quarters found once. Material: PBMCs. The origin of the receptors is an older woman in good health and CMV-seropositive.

CDR3 DNA: TGTGCCAGCAGTCAACGGGGATTAAACACTGAAGCTTTCTTT. It is translated as CASSQRGLNTEAFF. The chain couples TRBV6-5 to TRBJ1-1, with D unclear. This CDR3 has 14 amino acids. Germline CDR1 is MNHEY and CDR2 is SVGAGI. Trimming took 5 bases from V and 2 from J, leaving 12 bases between them.

In nucleotides, the CDR3 is TGTGCCAGCAGCGTACAGGACAGGAAGGGAGAAAAACTGTTTTTT. It encodes CASSVQDRKGEKLFF. The V call is TRBV9, the J call TRBJ1-4; TRBD1 agrees at 7 bases. Germline V lookup: CDR1 SGDLS, CDR2 YYNGEE. V shed 1 base and J 8 bases; nucleotides not matched to a gene: 8. This CDR3 comprises 15 residues.

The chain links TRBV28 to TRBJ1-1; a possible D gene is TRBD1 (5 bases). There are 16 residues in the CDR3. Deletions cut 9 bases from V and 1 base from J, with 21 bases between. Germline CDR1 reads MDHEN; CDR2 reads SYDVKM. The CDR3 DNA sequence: TGTGCCAGGGACGGGGGGTTTAGGGACGAGAACACTGAAGCTTTCTTT. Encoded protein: CARDGGFRDENTEAFF.

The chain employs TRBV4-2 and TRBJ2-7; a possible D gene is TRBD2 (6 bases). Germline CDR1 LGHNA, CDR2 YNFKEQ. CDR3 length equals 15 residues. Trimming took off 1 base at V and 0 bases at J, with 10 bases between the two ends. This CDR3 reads CASSQGAGGSYEQYF. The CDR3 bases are TGTGCCAGCAGCCAAGGGGCCGGGGGCTCCTACGAGCAGTACTTC.

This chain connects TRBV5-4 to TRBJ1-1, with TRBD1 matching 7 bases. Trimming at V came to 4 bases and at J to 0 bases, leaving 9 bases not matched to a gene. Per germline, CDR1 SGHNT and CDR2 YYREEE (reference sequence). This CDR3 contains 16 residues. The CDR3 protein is CASSVTTGRMNTEAFF. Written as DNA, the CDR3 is TGTGCCAGCAGCGTAACGACAGGGAGAATGAACACTGAAGCTTTCTTT.

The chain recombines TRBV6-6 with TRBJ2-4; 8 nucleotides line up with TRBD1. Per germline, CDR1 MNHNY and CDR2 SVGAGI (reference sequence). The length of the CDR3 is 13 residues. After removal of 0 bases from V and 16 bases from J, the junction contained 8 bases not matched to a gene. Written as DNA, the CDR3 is TGTGCCAGCAGTTACTCTATTCCCGGGACAGGCTACTTC. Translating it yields CASSYSIPGTGYF.

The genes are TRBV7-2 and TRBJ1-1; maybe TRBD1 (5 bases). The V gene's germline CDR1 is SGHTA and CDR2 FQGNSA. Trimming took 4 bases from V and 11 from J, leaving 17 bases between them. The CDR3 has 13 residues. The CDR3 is CASSSQSGGGAFF. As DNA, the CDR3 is TGTGCCAGCAGCTCCCAGTCCGGGGGTGGGGCTTTCTTT.

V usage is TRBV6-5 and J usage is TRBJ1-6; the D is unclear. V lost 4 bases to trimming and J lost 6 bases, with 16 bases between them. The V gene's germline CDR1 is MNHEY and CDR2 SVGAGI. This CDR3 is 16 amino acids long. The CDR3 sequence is CASSLEGTGSNSPLHF. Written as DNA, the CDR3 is TGTGCCAGCAGTTTGGAGGGCACGGGAAGTAATTCACCCCTCCACTTT.

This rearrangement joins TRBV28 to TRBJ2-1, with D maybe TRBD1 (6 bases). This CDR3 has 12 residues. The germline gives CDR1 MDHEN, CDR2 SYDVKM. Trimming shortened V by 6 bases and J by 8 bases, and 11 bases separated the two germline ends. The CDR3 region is CASSLTGYEQFF. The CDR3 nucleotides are TGTGCCAGCAGCCTGACAGGATATGAGCAGTTCTTC.

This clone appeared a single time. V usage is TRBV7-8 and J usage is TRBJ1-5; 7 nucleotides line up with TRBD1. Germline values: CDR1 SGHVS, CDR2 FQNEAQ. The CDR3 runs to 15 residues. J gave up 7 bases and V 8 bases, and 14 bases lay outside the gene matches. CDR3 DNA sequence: TGTGCCAGCGGCCCTATGAGGGGGCCAGGGCAGCCCCAGCATTTT. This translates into CASGPMRGPGQPQHF.

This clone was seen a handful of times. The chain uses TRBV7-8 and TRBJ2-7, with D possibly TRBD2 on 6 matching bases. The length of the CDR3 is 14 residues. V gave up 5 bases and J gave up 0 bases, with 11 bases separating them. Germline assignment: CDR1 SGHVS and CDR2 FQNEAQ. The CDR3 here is CASSARLVSYEQYF. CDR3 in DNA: TGTGCCAGCAGCGCCCGACTAGTCTCCTACGAGCAGTACTTC.

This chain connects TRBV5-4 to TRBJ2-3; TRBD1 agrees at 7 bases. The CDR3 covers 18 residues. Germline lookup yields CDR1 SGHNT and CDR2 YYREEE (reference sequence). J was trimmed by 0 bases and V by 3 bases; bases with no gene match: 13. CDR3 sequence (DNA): TGTGCCAGCAGCTCCGGGACAGCTATATTAGGTAGCACAGATACGCAGTATTTT. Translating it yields CASSSGTAILGSTDTQYF. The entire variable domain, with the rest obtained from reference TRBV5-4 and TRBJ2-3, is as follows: ETGVTQSPTHLIKTRGQQVTLRCSSQSGHNTVSWYQQALGQGPQFIFQYYREEENGRGNFPPRFSGLQFPNYSSELNVNALELDDSALYLCASSSGTAILGSTDTQYFGPGTRLTVL.

The CDR3 is CASSPAGTVNTEAFF. CDR3 bases: TGTGCCAGCAGCCCCGCCGGGACAGTGAACACTGAAGCTTTCTTT. The chain employs TRBV5-6 and TRBJ1-1; 7 bases are a match to TRBD1. Trimming cost V 4 bases and J 0 bases; bases outside gene matches: 6. The CDR3 extends over 15 amino acids. Germline V gene sequence: CDR1 SGHDT, CDR2 YYEEEE.

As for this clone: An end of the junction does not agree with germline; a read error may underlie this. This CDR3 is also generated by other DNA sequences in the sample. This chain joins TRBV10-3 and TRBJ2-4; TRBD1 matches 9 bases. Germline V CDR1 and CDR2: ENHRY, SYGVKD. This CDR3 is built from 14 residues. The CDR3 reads CAISETLDRGLQYF. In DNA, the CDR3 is TGTGCCATCAGTGAGACCCTGGACAGGGGATTGCAGTACTTT.

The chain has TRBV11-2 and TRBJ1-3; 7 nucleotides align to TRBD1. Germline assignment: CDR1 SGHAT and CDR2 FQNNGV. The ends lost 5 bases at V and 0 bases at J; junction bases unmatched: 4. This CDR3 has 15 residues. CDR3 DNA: TGTGCCAGCAGCCGGACAGGAACCTCTGGAAACACCATATATTTT. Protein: CASSRTGTSGNTIYF.

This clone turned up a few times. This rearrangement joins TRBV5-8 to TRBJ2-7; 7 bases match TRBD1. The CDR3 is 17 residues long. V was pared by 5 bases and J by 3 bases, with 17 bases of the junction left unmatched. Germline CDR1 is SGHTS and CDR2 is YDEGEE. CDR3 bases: TGTGCCAGCAGGCCCGGGACAGTGACCCAGAGGTACTACGAGCAGTACTTC. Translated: CASRPGTVTQRYYEQYF.

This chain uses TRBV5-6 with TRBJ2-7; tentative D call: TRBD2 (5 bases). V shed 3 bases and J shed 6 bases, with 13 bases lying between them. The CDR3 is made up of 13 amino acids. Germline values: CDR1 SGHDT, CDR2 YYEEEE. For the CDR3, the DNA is TGTGCCAGCAGCTACAAACTAGTCCCCGAGCAGTACTTC. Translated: CASSYKLVPEQYF.

CDR3 in amino acids: CASSLISLTGYYGYTF. The CDR3 region has the DNA TGTGCCAGCAGTTTAATATCCCTGACAGGATACTATGGCTACACCTTC. The rearrangement joins TRBV28 to TRBJ1-2; possibly TRBD1 for D (6 bases). CDR1 and CDR2 from the germline V gene are MDHEN and SYDVKM. The CDR3 covers 16 residues. V lost 2 bases and J 3 bases, leaving 16 bases between the germline ends.

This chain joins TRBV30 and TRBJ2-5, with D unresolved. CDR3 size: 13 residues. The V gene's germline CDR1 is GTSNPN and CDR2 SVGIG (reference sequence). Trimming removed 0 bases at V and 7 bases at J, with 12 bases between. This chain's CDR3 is CAWSVLAPGTQYF. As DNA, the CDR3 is TGTGCCTGGAGTGTACTCGCCCCAGGGACCCAGTACTTC.

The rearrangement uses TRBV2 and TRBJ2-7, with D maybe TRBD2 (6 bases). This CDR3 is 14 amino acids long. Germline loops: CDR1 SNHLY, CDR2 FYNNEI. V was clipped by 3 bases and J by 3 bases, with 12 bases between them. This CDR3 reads CASSDPRTIYEQYF. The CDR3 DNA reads TGTGCCAGCAGTGATCCGCGGACTATCTACGAGCAGTACTTC.

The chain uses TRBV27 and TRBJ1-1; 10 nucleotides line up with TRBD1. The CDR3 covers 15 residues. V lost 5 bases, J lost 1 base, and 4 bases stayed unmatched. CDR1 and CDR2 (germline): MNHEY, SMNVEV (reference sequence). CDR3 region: CASSRWTGGNTEAFF. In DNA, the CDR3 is TGTGCCAGCAGTAGGTGGACAGGGGGGAACACTGAAGCTTTCTTT.

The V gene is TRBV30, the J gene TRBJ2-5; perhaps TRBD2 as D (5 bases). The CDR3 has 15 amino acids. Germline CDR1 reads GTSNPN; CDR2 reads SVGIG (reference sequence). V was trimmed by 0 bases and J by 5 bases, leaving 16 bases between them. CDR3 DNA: TGTGCCTGGAGTGTACGGGGTAATCGAGCGGAGACCCAGTACTTC. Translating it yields CAWSVRGNRAETQYF.

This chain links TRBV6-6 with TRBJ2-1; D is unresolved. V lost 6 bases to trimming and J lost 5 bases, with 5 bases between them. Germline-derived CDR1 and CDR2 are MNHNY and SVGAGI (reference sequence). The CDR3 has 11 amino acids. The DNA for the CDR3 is TGTGCCAGCAGCAGTCACAATGAGCAGTTCTTC. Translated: CASSSHNEQFF.